A single sample is the source of the 17 T cell receptor beta chains below, sequenced in a study of T cells in Graves' hyperthyroidism and ophthalmopathy. RNA transcripts provided the source from which TCR beta CDR3 regions were amplified. HTBI primers drove first-round RT-PCR of the TCR CDR3. TCRdb fed the multiplex PCR reads into MiXCR, producing one record per CDR3 protein. The sample comprises around 350,000 distinct CDR3 sequences, about 18% of which are singletons, and around 3.4% rests with the top ten. The sequencing input was blood. All receptors derive from a woman under 30 with Graves' hyperthyroidism.

This clonotype was found many times. The genes are TRBV27 and TRBJ1-1; D is ambiguous. The CDR3 is 11 residues long. Germline V gene data show CDR1 as MNHEY and CDR2 as SMNVEV (reference sequence). The V and J ends lost 5 bases and 11 bases respectively, with 12 bases between them. This chain's CDR3 is CASSIGRLAFF. The CDR3 coding sequence is TGTGCCAGCAGTATTGGACGACTGGCTTTCTTT.

The chain links TRBV5-1 to TRBJ1-1, with 11 bases fitting TRBD1. The CDR3 spans 15 residues. Germline V gene data show CDR1 as SGHRS and CDR2 as YFSETQ. V trimming: 4 bases; J trimming: 5 bases; junction bases outside the gene matches: 7. The CDR3 DNA is TGCGCCAGCAGCCTGGGACAGGGGGTAGAAACTGAAGCTTTCTTT. This gives the protein CASSLGQGVETEAFF.

This clonotype was counted at least ten times. This chain connects TRBV7-3 to TRBJ2-7; TRBD1 agrees at 7 bases. The CDR3 length is 15 residues. Per the germline V gene, CDR1 is SGHTA and CDR2 is FQGTGA. The ends lost 5 bases at V and 6 bases at J; junction bases unmatched: 13. The CDR3 protein is CASSPRPGQLREQYF. CDR3 nucleotide sequence: TGTGCCAGCAGCCCTAGACCGGGACAGCTTCGCGAGCAGTACTTC.

CDR3 amino acids: CAAGNTEAFF. CDR3 bases: TGTGCGGCGGGAAACACTGAAGCTTTCTTT. The genes are TRBV18 and TRBJ1-1, with no clear D. The CDR3 covers 10 residues. The germline CDR1 and CDR2 sequences are KGHSH and LQKENI.

The V and J genes are TRBV20-1 and TRBJ2-5; 8 bases map to TRBD2. This CDR3 contains 14 residues. V lost 6 bases to trimming and J lost 3 bases; unmatched junction nucleotides: 9. Germline CDR1 and CDR2: DFQATT and SNEGSKA (reference sequence). The CDR3 DNA reads TGCAGTGCCGAAACTAGCGGCATAGAAGAGACCCAGTACTTC. Residues: CSAETSGIEETQYF.

This clonotype was observed many times. The J gene is TRBJ2-7, the V gene TRBV9; D may match TRBD1 or TRBD2 (5 bases each). Germline V gene data show CDR1 as SGDLS and CDR2 as YYNGEE. V was shortened by 0 bases and J by 2 bases, with 12 bases between the two germline ends. The CDR3 spans 15 residues. CDR3 sequence: CASSVAGLGAYEQYF. CDR3 DNA: TGTGCCAGCAGCGTAGCGGGATTGGGGGCCTACGAGCAGTACTTC.

There are many counts of this clonotype. The chain joins TRBV2 to TRBJ1-5, with a tentative D call TRBD1 (5 bases). CDR1 and CDR2 from the germline V gene are SNHLY and FYNNEI. Trimming removed 3 bases from V and 4 bases from J, with 10 bases in between. The CDR3 is made up of 14 amino acids. CDR3 sequence reads: CASSETGRNQPQHF. The CDR3 nucleotides are TGTGCCAGCAGTGAGACGGGACGTAATCAGCCCCAGCATTTT.

The table lists this clonotype with a few counts. Possible read error: a much larger clone is one base away. The chain combines TRBV27 with TRBJ1-2; D uncertain. In germline, CDR1 is MNHEY, CDR2 SMNVEV (reference sequence). CDR3 length: 14 residues. The CDR3 is CASTTLGGSYGCTF. DNA for the CDR3: TGTGCCAGCACCACCCTTGGAGGGAGCTATGGCTGCACCTTC.

The chain couples TRBV12-5 to TRBJ1-1, with 8 bases identical to TRBD1. Per germline, CDR1 LGHNT and CDR2 FRNRAP. V gave up 0 bases and J gave up 6 bases; unmatched junction bases: 15. The CDR3 covers 18 residues. For the CDR3, the DNA is TGTGCTAGTGGTTTGGTACAATCTTGGACAGGGAAAAACGCTGAAGCTTTCTTT. Translated, it gives CASGLVQSWTGKNAEAFF.

This clonotype was counted many times. The rearrangement joins TRBV20-1 to TRBJ1-1; D might be TRBD1 (5 bases). V dropped 6 bases and J dropped 5 bases, with 16 bases sitting between them. This CDR3 spans 13 amino acids. The germline CDR1 and CDR2 sequences are DFQATT and SNEGSKA (reference sequence). CDR3 in amino acids: CSAGLGVGTEAFF. CDR3 coding DNA: TGCAGTGCCGGCCTGGGGGTAGGAACTGAAGCTTTCTTT.

The sample holds many counts of this clonotype. The chain has TRBV12-3 or TRBV12-4 and TRBJ1-1; TRBD1 might be the D (6 bases). The CDR3 runs 14 residues. V lost 6 bases and J 2 bases, leaving 13 bases between the germline ends. The CDR3 DNA reads TGTGCCAGCAGCCCCGGGACATTAAACACTGAAGCTTTCTTT. As protein: CASSPGTLNTEAFF.

This clonotype was detected many times. The rearrangement joins TRBV5-1 to TRBJ1-1, with 9 bases that match TRBD1. CDR3 size: 15 residues. Germline V gene data show CDR1 as SGHRS and CDR2 as YFSETQ. Germline trimming cut 2 bases from V and 1 base from J; bases unmatched to any gene: 3. DNA of the CDR3: TGCGCCAGCAGCTTAACAGGGGGCTGGAACACTGAAGCTTTCTTT. Protein product: CASSLTGGWNTEAFF.

This clonotype appeared many times. The rearrangement links TRBV30 to TRBJ2-5; a weak D match, TRBD1 (5 bases). CDR1 is GTSNPN and CDR2 is SVGIG in the germline V gene (reference sequence). The CDR3 is 11 amino acids. Trimming shortened V by 3 bases and J by 5 bases, and 7 bases separated the two germline ends. The CDR3 sequence: CAWRRGETQYF. The CDR3 coding sequence is TGTGCCTGGAGAAGGGGTGAGACCCAGTACTTC.

This clonotype was counted ten times or more. V and J are TRBV2 and TRBJ2-5, with unresolved D. This CDR3 contains 13 residues. The V and J ends lost 3 bases and 0 bases respectively, with 5 bases between them. CDR1 is SNHLY and CDR2 is FYNNEI in the germline V gene. CDR3 bases: TGTGCCAGCAGTGACACGTACCAAGAGACCCAGTACTTC. This translates into CASSDTYQETQYF.

The V call is TRBV24-1, the J call TRBJ2-5; D remains unclear. V was cut by 9 bases and J by 2 bases, with 9 bases left in between. Germline V gives CDR1 KGHDR, CDR2 SFDVKD. The CDR3 loop spans 12 amino acids. For the CDR3, the DNA is TGTGCCACCCCCGGCACACAAGAGACCCAGTACTTC. Amino acids: CATPGTQETQYF.

The gene calls are TRBV5-1 and TRBJ2-7; 7 bases fit TRBD2. The J segment lost 4 bases and the V segment lost 4 bases, leaving 11 bases of the junction unmatched. The germline V gene encodes CDR1 SGHRS and CDR2 YFSETQ. The CDR3 has 15 residues. The CDR3 loop reads CASSLLGGGLYEQYF. The CDR3 region has the DNA TGCGCCAGCAGCCTCCTGGGGGGGGGGTTGTACGAGCAGTACTTC.

This chain joins TRBV3-1 and TRBJ1-5; the D is unclear. Trimming left V 1 base short and J 6 bases short, with 22 bases between. The CDR3 runs 18 residues. Germline V gene lookup returns CDR1 LGHDT and CDR2 YNNKEL (reference sequence). CDR3 in DNA: TGTGCCAGCAGCCAAGGGCAAGTTATATCGACAATCAGTCAGCCCCAGCATTTT. Amino acid sequence: CASSQGQVISTISQPQHF.